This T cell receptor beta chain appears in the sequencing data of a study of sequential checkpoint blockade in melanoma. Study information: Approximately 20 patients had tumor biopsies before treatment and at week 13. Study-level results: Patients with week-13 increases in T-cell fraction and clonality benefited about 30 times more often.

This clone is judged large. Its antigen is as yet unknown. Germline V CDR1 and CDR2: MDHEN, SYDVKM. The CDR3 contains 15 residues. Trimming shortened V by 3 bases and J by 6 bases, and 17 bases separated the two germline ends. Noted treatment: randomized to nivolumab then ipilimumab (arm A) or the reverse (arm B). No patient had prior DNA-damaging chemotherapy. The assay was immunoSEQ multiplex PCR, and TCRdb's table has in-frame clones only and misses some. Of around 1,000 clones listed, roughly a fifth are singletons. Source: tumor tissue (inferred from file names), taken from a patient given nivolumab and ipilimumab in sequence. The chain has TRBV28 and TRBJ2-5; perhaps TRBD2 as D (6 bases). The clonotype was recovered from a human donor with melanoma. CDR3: CASSLEVGGPKTQYF. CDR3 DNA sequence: TGTGCCAGCAGTTTGGAGGTCGGAGGGCCCAAGACCCAGTACTTC.